Listed below are T cell receptor beta chains from one sample, sequenced in a study of cytomegalovirus exposure and HLA in healthy donors. Clones were sequenced by immunoSEQ multiplex PCR, and TCRdb holds only the in-frame ones, with some missing. The sample lists 100,000 to 150,000 clones; approximately 81% were seen once. The sample was PBMCs. The receptors come from a young man in good health and CMV-seronegative. Each CDR3 is given with its conserved first and last residue. D genes are given only for firm matches. Clone size is shown for a subset of rows, as once, few, many or a class of expanded clone.

clone_size: -
d_call: TRBD1
v_call: TRBV6-5
j_call: TRBJ2-7
cdr3_aa: CASRGRDRIDYEQYF
cdr3_nt: TGTGCCAGCAGAGGCCGGGACAGGATAGATTACGAGCAGTACTTC

clone_size: -
d_call: -
v_call: TRBV29-1
j_call: TRBJ1-1
cdr3_aa: CSVEDSRWAFF
cdr3_nt: TGCAGCGTTGAAGATAGTCGGTGGGCTTTCTTT

clone_size: -
d_call: -
v_call: TRBV6-5
j_call: TRBJ2-7
cdr3_aa: CASSYEETRPLSEQYF
cdr3_nt: TGTGCCAGCAGCTACGAAGAGACCAGGCCCCTCTCCGAGCAGTACTTC

clone_size: -
d_call: TRBD1
v_call: TRBV5-1
j_call: TRBJ1-4
cdr3_aa: CASSVNPTGQTNEKLFF
cdr3_nt: TGCGCCAGCAGCGTCAACCCGACGGGACAGACTAATGAAAAACTGTTTTTT

clone_size: -
d_call: -
v_call: TRBV4-1
j_call: TRBJ2-1
cdr3_aa: CASSQDFLRGGRRNEQFF
cdr3_nt: TGCGCCAGCAGCCAAGACTTTTTGAGGGGGGGCCGGAGGAATGAGCAGTTCTTC

clone_size: -
d_call: -
v_call: TRBV4-3
j_call: TRBJ2-3
cdr3_aa: CASSDPGGGDTQYF
cdr3_nt: TGCGCCAGCAGCGACCCCGGGGGAGGAGATACGCAGTATTTT

clone_size: -
d_call: -
v_call: TRBV27
j_call: TRBJ1-6
cdr3_aa: CASRQVESSPLHF
cdr3_nt: TGTGCCAGCAGACAGGTCGAAAGTTCACCCCTCCACTTT

clone_size: -
d_call: -
v_call: TRBV5-4
j_call: TRBJ2-5
cdr3_aa: CASSLDRFQETQYF
cdr3_nt: TGTGCCAGCAGCCTCGACAGGTTCCAAGAGACCCAGTACTTC

clone_size: -
d_call: -
v_call: TRBV7-6
j_call: TRBJ1-3
cdr3_aa: CASSLGQAGNTIYF
cdr3_nt: TGTGCCAGCAGCTTAGGACAGGCGGGAAACACCATATATTTT

clone_size: -
d_call: -
v_call: TRBV30
j_call: TRBJ1-2
cdr3_aa: CAWSALRGPNYGYTF
cdr3_nt: TGTGCCTGGAGTGCCCTCCGGGGTCCTAACTATGGCTACACCTTC

clone_size: once
d_call: -
v_call: TRBV19
j_call: TRBJ2-4
cdr3_aa: CASSTGTLAKNIQYF
cdr3_nt: TGTGCCAGTAGTACGGGTACCCTAGCCAAAAACATTCAGTACTTC

clone_size: -
d_call: -
v_call: TRBV27
j_call: TRBJ2-7
cdr3_aa: CASKFAAGVSSEQYF
cdr3_nt: TGTGCCAGCAAGTTTGCGGCAGGGGTTTCGAGCGAGCAGTACTTC

clone_size: -
d_call: -
v_call: TRBV11-2
j_call: TRBJ1-3
cdr3_aa: CASRVAGDGIDTIYF
cdr3_nt: TGTGCCAGCAGAGTTGCAGGGGATGGTATAGACACCATATATTTT

clone_size: -
d_call: -
v_call: TRBV9
j_call: TRBJ1-3
cdr3_aa: CASSVGRSGNTIYF
cdr3_nt: TGTGCCAGCAGCGTAGGGAGGTCTGGAAACACCATATATTTT

clone_size: -
d_call: -
v_call: TRBV5-4
j_call: TRBJ2-5
cdr3_aa: CASSLEFRAETQYF
cdr3_nt: TGTGCCAGCAGCTTGGAATTTCGCGCGGAGACCCAGTACTTC

clone_size: -
d_call: -
v_call: TRBV5-6
j_call: TRBJ1-2
cdr3_aa: CASTPGGAGYTF
cdr3_nt: TGTGCCAGCACGCCGGGGGGTGCTGGCTACACCTTC

clone_size: -
d_call: -
v_call: TRBV4-3
j_call: TRBJ2-5
cdr3_aa: CASSQDYRETQYF
cdr3_nt: TGCGCCAGCAGCCAAGATTACAGAGAGACCCAGTACTTC

clone_size: -
d_call: -
v_call: TRBV27
j_call: TRBJ1-5
cdr3_aa: CASSTRQLSNQPQHF
cdr3_nt: TGTGCCAGCAGCACTAGACAACTTAGCAATCAGCCCCAGCATTTT

clone_size: -
d_call: -
v_call: TRBV11-2
j_call: TRBJ2-7
cdr3_aa: CASSRWAQAPSYEQYF
cdr3_nt: TGTGCCAGCAGCCGCTGGGCACAGGCACCATCTTACGAGCAGTACTTC

clone_size: -
d_call: TRBD1
v_call: TRBV13
j_call: TRBJ2-7
cdr3_aa: CASSWTGSSEQYF
cdr3_nt: TGTGCCAGCAGCTGGACAGGGTCGAGCGAGCAGTACTTC

clone_size: -
d_call: -
v_call: TRBV5-1
j_call: TRBJ2-5
cdr3_aa: CASSSPDSLQETQYF
cdr3_nt: TGCGCCAGCAGCTCCCCTGACAGCCTCCAAGAGACCCAGTACTTC

clone_size: few
d_call: TRBD1
v_call: TRBV18
j_call: TRBJ1-5
cdr3_aa: CASSQQGQGNQPQHF
cdr3_nt: TGTGCCAGCTCCCAACAGGGACAGGGCAATCAGCCCCAGCATTTT

clone_size: once
d_call: -
v_call: TRBV27
j_call: TRBJ2-4
cdr3_aa: CASSLAASPERVAKNIQYF
cdr3_nt: TGTGCCAGCAGTTTGGCGGCTTCCCCTGAGCGGGTAGCCAAAAACATTCAGTACTTC

clone_size: -
d_call: TRBD1
v_call: TRBV27
j_call: TRBJ2-7
cdr3_aa: CASRPGQSYEQYF
cdr3_nt: TGTGCCAGCAGGCCGGGACAGAGCTACGAGCAGTACTTC

clone_size: -
d_call: -
v_call: TRBV15
j_call: TRBJ1-1
cdr3_aa: CATSRGTRETFF
cdr3_nt: TGTGCCACCAGCAGAGGGACCCGGGAAACTTTCTTT

clone_size: -
d_call: TRBD1
v_call: TRBV25-1
j_call: TRBJ1-2
cdr3_aa: CASSPGQGDGYTF
cdr3_nt: TGTGCCAGCAGTCCCGGACAGGGAGATGGCTACACCTTC

clone_size: -
d_call: -
v_call: TRBV5-6
j_call: TRBJ2-1
cdr3_aa: CASSGGQWQEQFF
cdr3_nt: TGTGCCAGCAGCGGAGGACAGTGGCAGGAGCAGTTCTTC

clone_size: -
d_call: -
v_call: TRBV27
j_call: TRBJ2-7
cdr3_aa: CASSFYDPKRGRGRSYEQYF
cdr3_nt: TGTGCCAGCAGTTTCTACGACCCCAAGAGGGGGAGGGGACGCTCCTACGAGCAGTACTTC

clone_size: -
d_call: -
v_call: TRBV28
j_call: TRBJ2-2
cdr3_aa: CASSPDRRGGELFF
cdr3_nt: TGTGCCAGCAGTCCGGACAGACGTGGCGGGGAGCTGTTTTTT

clone_size: -
d_call: -
v_call: TRBV6-5
j_call: TRBJ2-3
cdr3_aa: CASSVTGDTQYF
cdr3_nt: TGTGCCAGCAGCGTGACGGGGGATACGCAGTATTTT

clone_size: few
d_call: -
v_call: TRBV7-2
j_call: TRBJ1-5
cdr3_aa: CASSRQDLGNQPQHF
cdr3_nt: TGTGCCAGCAGCCGACAGGATCTGGGCAATCAGCCCCAGCATTTT

clone_size: -
d_call: -
v_call: TRBV30
j_call: TRBJ2-4
cdr3_aa: CAWRRPLAKNIQYF
cdr3_nt: TGTGCCTGGAGGAGGCCCCTAGCCAAAAACATTCAGTACTTC

clone_size: -
d_call: -
v_call: TRBV14
j_call: TRBJ2-5
cdr3_aa: CASSQALSGTQYF
cdr3_nt: TGTGCCAGCAGCCAAGCGCTATCAGGGACCCAGTACTTC

clone_size: few
d_call: -
v_call: TRBV6-5
j_call: TRBJ1-1
cdr3_aa: CASSYGTGDATEAFF
cdr3_nt: TGTGCCAGCAGTTACGGGACGGGGGACGCCACTGAAGCTTTCTTT

clone_size: few
d_call: -
v_call: TRBV30
j_call: TRBJ1-1
cdr3_aa: CAWRAQGRLNAEAFF
cdr3_nt: TGTGCCTGGAGAGCTCAGGGTAGGCTCAACGCTGAAGCTTTCTTT

clone_size: -
d_call: -
v_call: TRBV6-6
j_call: TRBJ2-1
cdr3_aa: CASSFAGYNEQFF
cdr3_nt: TGTGCCAGCAGTTTTGCGGGTTACAATGAGCAGTTCTTC

clone_size: -
d_call: -
v_call: TRBV27
j_call: TRBJ1-2
cdr3_aa: CASSLGNRPNYGYTF
cdr3_nt: TGTGCCAGCAGTTTAGGTAACAGACCTAACTATGGCTACACCTTC

clone_size: -
d_call: TRBD1
v_call: TRBV4-2
j_call: TRBJ2-1
cdr3_aa: CASSLTPGQGIKDEQFF
cdr3_nt: TGTGCCAGCAGCCTTACCCCTGGACAGGGCATTAAAGATGAGCAGTTCTTC

clone_size: -
d_call: -
v_call: TRBV7-8
j_call: TRBJ1-1
cdr3_aa: CASLSGRTEAFF
cdr3_nt: TGTGCCAGCCTGTCAGGGAGGACTGAAGCTTTCTTT

clone_size: -
d_call: -
v_call: TRBV14
j_call: TRBJ1-3
cdr3_aa: CASSPHQVSGNTIYF
cdr3_nt: TGTGCCAGCAGCCCTCATCAGGTCTCTGGAAACACCATATATTTT

clone_size: -
d_call: TRBD1
v_call: TRBV7-9
j_call: TRBJ2-2
cdr3_aa: CASSLARGQENTGELFF
cdr3_nt: TGTGCCAGCAGCTTAGCGAGGGGACAGGAGAACACCGGGGAGCTGTTTTTT

clone_size: -
d_call: -
v_call: TRBV7-6
j_call: TRBJ2-5
cdr3_aa: CASSPGAQETQYF
cdr3_nt: TGTGCCAGCAGCCCAGGGGCCCAAGAGACCCAGTACTTC

clone_size: -
d_call: -
v_call: TRBV7-2
j_call: TRBJ2-2
cdr3_aa: CASSLASGTGELFF
cdr3_nt: TGTGCCAGCAGCTTAGCCTCGGGAACCGGGGAGCTGTTTTTT

clone_size: -
d_call: -
v_call: TRBV2
j_call: TRBJ1-1
cdr3_aa: CASSEQGLSEAFF
cdr3_nt: TGTGCCAGCAGTGAACAGGGCCTCTCTGAAGCTTTCTTT

clone_size: few
d_call: -
v_call: TRBV27
j_call: TRBJ1-6
cdr3_aa: CASSLRFESPLHF
cdr3_nt: TGTGCCAGCAGTTTACGTTTTGAGTCACCCCTCCACTTT

clone_size: -
d_call: -
v_call: TRBV10-3
j_call: TRBJ2-3
cdr3_aa: CAISGGAGKGDTQYF
cdr3_nt: TGTGCCATCAGTGGGGGAGCTGGGAAGGGAGATACGCAGTATTTT

clone_size: -
d_call: -
v_call: TRBV28
j_call: TRBJ1-1
cdr3_aa: CASSFIDRNTEAFF
cdr3_nt: TGTGCCAGCAGTTTCATTGACAGGAACACTGAAGCTTTCTTT

clone_size: -
d_call: TRBD1
v_call: TRBV28
j_call: TRBJ2-5
cdr3_aa: CASLGQGRSANQETQYF
cdr3_nt: TGTGCCTCACTTGGACAGGGGAGGAGTGCGAACCAAGAGACCCAGTACTTC

clone_size: -
d_call: -
v_call: TRBV7-3
j_call: TRBJ1-2
cdr3_aa: CASSPVGGAYGYTF
cdr3_nt: TGTGCCAGCAGCCCAGTCGGCGGGGCCTATGGCTACACCTTC

clone_size: -
d_call: -
v_call: TRBV19
j_call: TRBJ2-3
cdr3_aa: CASSISMRETQYF
cdr3_nt: TGTGCCAGTAGTATCTCAATGAGGGAGACGCAGTATTTT

clone_size: -
d_call: TRBD2
v_call: TRBV7-8
j_call: TRBJ2-1
cdr3_aa: CASSLVRRGGIFDNEQFF
cdr3_nt: TGTGCCAGCAGCTTAGTCCGGCGGGGGGGCATCTTCGACAATGAGCAGTTCTTC